This entry lists 31 T cell receptor beta chains sequenced from one sample in a study of shared T cell receptors in the human thymus. Using immunoSEQ multiplex PCR, the repertoire was profiled, and TCRdb retains in-frame clones only, with some absent. The repertoire holds about 660,000 clones, with about 89% as singletons. The same data also contributed to another study, on human thymus T cells.

Sequencing was carried out using thymocytes. Receptors originate from a boy younger than two with a congenital heart defect.

The V gene is TRBV4-1, the J gene TRBJ2-7; 7 bases map to TRBD1. Germline lookup yields CDR1 MGHRA and CDR2 YSYEKL. The V segment lost 5 bases and the J segment 4 bases; nucleotides outside the gene matches: 8. This CDR3 is 14 amino acids long. DNA for the CDR3: TGCGCCAGCAGCTATAAGACAGGGCCATACGAGCAGTACTTC. It translates to CASSYKTGPYEQYF.

V gene TRBV30 combines with J gene TRBJ1-2, with TRBD1 identical over 9 bases. Germline trimming cut 3 bases from V and 6 bases from J; bases unmatched to any gene: 8. Germline CDR1 is GTSNPN and CDR2 is SVGIG (reference sequence). CDR3 length equals 14 residues. This chain's CDR3 is CAWRGTGRFDGYTF. The CDR3 DNA reads as TGTGCCTGGAGGGGGACAGGGCGCTTCGATGGCTACACCTTC.

This sequence joins TRBV6-5 and TRBJ2-2; D is uncertain. The CDR3 has 15 amino acids. Germline V gene data show CDR1 as MNHEY and CDR2 as SVGAGI. V dropped 6 bases and J dropped 4 bases, with 15 bases sitting between them. CDR3 in amino acids: CASSLRLDATGELFF. The CDR3 DNA reads as TGTGCCAGCAGCTTAAGGCTAGACGCCACCGGGGAGCTGTTTTTT.

The CDR3 DNA reads as TGTGCCAGCAGCCAAGCACGACCAGGTGGGGAGACCCAGTACTTC. Its protein is CASSQARPGGETQYF. The rearrangement uses TRBV14 and TRBJ2-5; D not certain. Trimming removed 1 base at V and 5 bases at J, with 14 bases between. The germline V gene encodes CDR1 SGHDN and CDR2 FVKESK. The CDR3 spans 15 residues.

This chain connects TRBV19 to TRBJ1-1; no clear D. This CDR3 is 16 amino acids long. Trimming pared 2 bases from V and 2 bases from J, leaving 15 bases between. CDR1 is LNHDA and CDR2 is SQIVND in the germline V gene (reference sequence). In DNA, the CDR3 is TGTGCCAGTAGTATAAATTCGTGGCTTTCAAACACTGAAGCTTTCTTT. Its translation is CASSINSWLSNTEAFF. Together with reference TRBV19 and TRBJ1-1, the CDR3 gives the full variable domain: DGGITQSPKYLFRKEGQNVTLSCEQNLNHDAMYWYRQDPGQGLRLIYYSQIVNDFQKGDIAEGYSVSREKKESFPLTVTSAQKNPTAFYLCASSINSWLSNTEAFFGQGTRLTVV.

The rearrangement links TRBV11-2 to TRBJ2-2; D unresolved. CDR1 SGHAT and CDR2 FQNNGV come from the germline V gene. This CDR3 region has 13 residues. V dropped 2 bases and J dropped 4 bases, with 5 bases sitting between them. CDR3 sequence (DNA): TGTGCCAGCAGCTTAATGAGCACCGGGGAGCTGTTTTTT. It specifies CASSLMSTGELFF.

The genes are TRBV6-6 and TRBJ2-7; TRBD1 matches at 10 bases. Germline trimming cut 6 bases from V and 6 bases from J; bases unmatched to any gene: 11. The CDR3 is made up of 15 amino acids. Per germline, CDR1 MNHNY and CDR2 SVGAGI (reference sequence). Written as DNA, the CDR3 is TGTGCCAGCAGATTACCGGGACAGGGGATGGGCGAGCAGTACTTC. Residues: CASRLPGQGMGEQYF.

This chain links TRBV27 with TRBJ2-1; D is unresolved. V shed 3 bases and J shed 6 bases, with 15 bases lying between them. The CDR3 totals 15 residues. Germline V lookup: CDR1 MNHEY, CDR2 SMNVEV (reference sequence). CDR3 bases: TGTGCCAGCAGTTTCCCCGGCCGAGGTTCCAATGAGCAGTTCTTC. Its translation: CASSFPGRGSNEQFF.

For the CDR3, the DNA is TGCGCCAGCAATGCACGGGTCGAACGCCACGAGCAGTACTTC. This codes for CASNARVERHEQYF. The chain links TRBV10-2 to TRBJ2-7; D is undetermined. Germline lookup yields CDR1 WSHSY and CDR2 SAAADI. The CDR3 is made up of 14 amino acids. The V end lost 7 bases, the J end lost 5 bases, and 18 bases lay between the germline ends.

The V and J genes are TRBV29-1 and TRBJ2-3; tentative D call: TRBD1 (6 bases). This CDR3 is 15 amino acids long. Deletions cut 6 bases from V and 1 base from J, with 17 bases between. The germline V gene has CDR1 SQVTM and CDR2 ANQGSEA. The CDR3 coding sequence is TGCAGCGTAGGGGGACCGGGGTCGGGCACAGATACGCAGTATTTT. Its protein product is CSVGGPGSGTDTQYF.

V usage is TRBV6-5 and J usage is TRBJ1-5; tentatively, D is TRBD1 (6 bases). The CDR3 consists of 16 residues. Germline V gene sequence: CDR1 MNHEY, CDR2 SVGAGI. The V and J ends lost 0 bases and 4 bases respectively, with 13 bases between them. The DNA for the CDR3 is TGTGCCAGCAGTTACTCGAGCAGGGGAAGGAATCAGCCCCAGCATTTT. Its translation is CASSYSSRGRNQPQHF.

DNA for the CDR3: TGTGCCAGCAGCCAAGATAGATTTGATGGCTACACCTTC. Protein: CASSQDRFDGYTF. V gene TRBV14 combines with J gene TRBJ1-2; D gene uncertain. The CDR3 sequence is 13 residues long. V was shortened by 0 bases and J by 6 bases, with 8 bases between the two germline ends. Germline V gene data show CDR1 as SGHDN and CDR2 as FVKESK.

This chain connects TRBV6-1 to TRBJ1-6, with D unresolved. CDR1 and CDR2 from the germline V gene are MNHNS and SASEGT. CDR3 length: 15 amino acids. Trimming cost V 2 bases and J 10 bases, with 15 bases left between them. CDR3 sequence: CASSELRRTSSPLHF. The CDR3 DNA follows: TGTGCCAGCAGTGAACTTCGCAGGACTAGCTCACCCCTCCACTTT.

This chain connects TRBV5-1 to TRBJ1-5; 7 positions match TRBD1. Germline values: CDR1 SGHRS, CDR2 YFSETQ. V lost 0 bases, J lost 1 base, and 4 bases stayed unmatched. The CDR3 runs to 16 residues. CDR3 bases: TGCGCCAGCAGCTTGGGTGGAGGGGGCAGCAATCAGCCCCAGCATTTT. Protein product: CASSLGGGGSNQPQHF. Together with reference TRBV5-1 and TRBJ1-5, the CDR3 gives the full variable domain: KAGVTQTPRYLIKTRGQQVTLSCSPISGHRSVSWYQQTPGQGLQFLFEYFSETQRNKGNFPGRFSGRQFSNSRSEMNVSTLELGDSALYLCASSLGGGGSNQPQHFGDGTRLSIL.

A few counts support this clone. V is TRBV7-9 and J is TRBJ2-7; the match to TRBD2 covers 11 bases. The CDR3 contains 17 residues. Germline assignment: CDR1 SEHNR and CDR2 FQNEAQ (reference sequence). V shed 1 base, J shed 4 bases, and the junction held 9 bases outside the gene matches. This CDR3 reads CASSLVETSGETYEQYF. In DNA form, the CDR3 reads TGTGCCAGCAGCTTAGTCGAGACTAGCGGGGAGACTTACGAGCAGTACTTC.

The chain links TRBV28 to TRBJ1-5, with 7 bases aligning to TRBD1. After removal of 3 bases from V and 1 base from J, the junction contained 3 bases not matched to a gene. Per germline, CDR1 MDHEN and CDR2 SYDVKM. This CDR3 comprises 15 residues. The chain's CDR3 is CASSFQTGSNQPQHF. CDR3 DNA: TGTGCCAGCAGTTTCCAGACAGGGAGCAATCAGCCCCAGCATTTT.

The chain joins TRBV5-1 to TRBJ2-7; 9 bases line up with TRBD1. Trimming took 4 bases from V and 5 from J; bases not matched to a gene: 7. This CDR3 comprises 14 residues. Per the germline V gene, CDR1 is SGHRS and CDR2 is YFSETQ. The CDR3 DNA sequence: TGCGCCAGCAGCCCCTCGGACAGGGGACACGAGCAGTACTTC. Translating gives CASSPSDRGHEQYF.

The chain is built from TRBV28 and TRBJ1-1; maybe TRBD1 (6 bases). V was trimmed by 3 bases and J by 5 bases, leaving 16 bases between them. Germline values: CDR1 MDHEN, CDR2 SYDVKM. The CDR3 has 15 residues. The CDR3 is CASSLKLGAVTEAFF. DNA of the CDR3: TGTGCCAGCAGTTTGAAGCTGGGGGCAGTAACTGAAGCTTTCTTT. Full variable domain (remainder filled in from reference TRBV28 and TRBJ1-1): DVKVTQSSRYLVKRTGEKVFLECVQDMDHENMFWYRQDPGLGLRLIYFSYDVKMKEKGDIPEGYSVSREKKERFSLILESASTNQTSMYLCASSLKLGAVTEAFFGQGTRLTVV.

The count of this clone is one. J is TRBJ2-7 and V is TRBV15, with D tentatively TRBD2 (6 bases). The CDR3 length is 18 residues. Germline CDR1 reads LNHNV; CDR2 reads YYDKDF (reference sequence). Trimming removed 0 bases from V and 2 bases from J, with 20 bases in between. In DNA, the CDR3 is TGTGCCACCAGCAGAGATACCCCCATTGAGGGGAGGCCCTACGAGCAGTACTTC. It translates to CATSRDTPIEGRPYEQYF. Variable domain in full (rest from reference TRBV15 and TRBJ2-7): DAMVIQNPRYQVTQFGKPVTLSCSQTLNHNVMYWYQQKSSQAPKLLFHYYDKDFNNEADTPDNFQSRRPNTSFCFLDIRSPGLGDTAMYLCATSRDTPIEGRPYEQYFGPGTRLTVT.

The chain couples TRBV10-3 to TRBJ2-1; 8 bases match TRBD2. Germline assignment: CDR1 ENHRY and CDR2 SYGVKD. V shed 10 bases, J shed 4 bases, and the junction held 12 bases outside the gene matches. This CDR3 region has 15 residues. The CDR3 nucleotides are TGTGCCACCCGGGGGGGGGCAGCTGAGTACAATGAGCAGTTCTTC. Translation: CATRGGAAEYNEQFF.

This sequence joins TRBV28 and TRBJ1-6; D is undetermined. Germline loops: CDR1 MDHEN, CDR2 SYDVKM. The V end lost 3 bases, the J end lost 3 bases, and 6 bases lay between the germline ends. The CDR3 contains 14 residues. The CDR3 is CASSLYGYNSPLHF. The CDR3 DNA reads as TGTGCCAGCAGTTTGTACGGCTATAATTCACCCCTCCACTTT.

The chain has TRBV27 and TRBJ1-2, with TRBD1 identical over 10 bases. The trim removed 0 bases at V and 8 bases at J, leaving 3 bases unmatched. The CDR3 loop spans 14 amino acids. Germline CDR1 MNHEY, CDR2 SMNVEV (reference sequence). CDR3 amino acids: CASSLSGQGSGYTF. Written as DNA, the CDR3 is TGTGCCAGCAGTTTATCGGGACAGGGGAGCGGCTACACCTTC.

This chain connects TRBV30 to TRBJ2-1; 9 positions match TRBD2. CDR3 size: 15 residues. V lost 2 bases to trimming and J lost 7 bases; unmatched junction nucleotides: 9. Germline CDR1 and CDR2: GTSNPN and SVGIG (reference sequence). CDR3 protein: CAWSMGSGRRNEQFF. CDR3 nucleotide sequence: TGTGCCTGGAGTATGGGTAGCGGGAGACGGAATGAGCAGTTCTTC.

The gene calls are TRBV6-5 and TRBJ2-3; D is possibly TRBD1 (5 bases). Deletions cut 10 bases from V and 5 bases from J, with 16 bases between. The CDR3 loop spans 13 amino acids. CDR1 MNHEY and CDR2 SVGAGI come from the germline V gene. The CDR3 DNA sequence: TGTGCCACCTGGACATTACCAGGAGATACGCAGTATTTT. As protein: CATWTLPGDTQYF.

The chain recombines TRBV11-2 with TRBJ2-3, with TRBD2 as a possible D gene (5 bases). Germline V CDR1 and CDR2: SGHAT, FQNNGV. This CDR3 spans 16 amino acids. Trimming took 0 bases from V and 0 from J, leaving 10 bases between them. The CDR3, as DNA: TGTGCCAGCAGCTTAGAGGAGCGGACTAGCACAGATACGCAGTATTTT. This translates into CASSLEERTSTDTQYF.

This chain uses TRBV19 with TRBJ1-2; 9 bases agree with TRBD1. This CDR3 is 12 amino acids long. Unmatched junction bases numbered 3, after V lost 5 bases and J lost 8 bases. In germline, CDR1 is LNHDA, CDR2 SQIVND (reference sequence). This chain's CDR3 is CASSVDRGGYTF. CDR3 bases: TGTGCCAGTAGTGTGGACAGGGGCGGCTACACCTTC.

This clone was counted between two and nine times. The CDR3 DNA reads TGTGCCAGCAGCTCGGCACAGCTTTTTCCCGGGGAGCTGTTTTTT. Its protein product is CASSSAQLFPGELFF. The genes are TRBV7-6 and TRBJ2-2; no definite D call. The CDR3 is 15 residues long. V was pared by 4 bases and J by 6 bases, with 15 bases between. The V gene's germline CDR1 is SGHVS and CDR2 FNYEAQ.

The rearrangement links TRBV30 to TRBJ1-1; unclear D gene. Germline CDR1 is GTSNPN and CDR2 is SVGIG (reference sequence). The CDR3 runs to 12 residues. V was trimmed by 0 bases and J by 5 bases, leaving 7 bases between them. The CDR3 region has the DNA TGTGCCTGGAGTGTACTGGTAACTGAAGCTTTCTTT. This sequence encodes CAWSVLVTEAFF.

The chain uses TRBV5-1 and TRBJ1-6; 8 nucleotides match TRBD1. This CDR3 is built from 15 residues. CDR1 SGHRS and CDR2 YFSETQ come from the germline V gene. V was pared by 4 bases and J by 9 bases, with 9 bases of the junction left unmatched. CDR3 DNA: TGCGCCAGCAGCATCGGGCAGGGGGCTACTTCACCCCTCCACTTT. Amino acid sequence: CASSIGQGATSPLHF. Drawing the rest from reference TRBV5-1 and TRBJ1-6, the complete variable domain is KAGVTQTPRYLIKTRGQQVTLSCSPISGHRSVSWYQQTPGQGLQFLFEYFSETQRNKGNFPGRFSGRQFSNSRSEMNVSTLELGDSALYLCASSIGQGATSPLHFGNGTRLTVT.

This clone was observed once. The J gene is TRBJ1-6, the V gene TRBV5-1, with 7 bases identical to TRBD1. Trimming removed 3 bases from V and 0 bases from J; junction bases left unmatched: 9. CDR3 size: 18 residues. CDR1 is SGHRS, CDR2 YFSETQ, per germline. CDR3: CASSYTDRLSSYNSPLHF. Here the CDR3 DNA reads TGCGCCAGCAGCTACACGGACAGGTTGAGCTCCTATAATTCACCCCTCCACTTT.

The chain employs TRBV7-2 and TRBJ1-3; D gene unclear. V was clipped by 4 bases and J by 5 bases, with 18 bases between them. This CDR3 has 16 residues. Germline-derived CDR1 and CDR2 are SGHTA and FQGNSA. This CDR3 reads CASSSREGGSRNTIYF. The CDR3 DNA reads as TGTGCCAGCAGCTCTCGTGAGGGCGGGAGTAGAAACACCATATATTTT.